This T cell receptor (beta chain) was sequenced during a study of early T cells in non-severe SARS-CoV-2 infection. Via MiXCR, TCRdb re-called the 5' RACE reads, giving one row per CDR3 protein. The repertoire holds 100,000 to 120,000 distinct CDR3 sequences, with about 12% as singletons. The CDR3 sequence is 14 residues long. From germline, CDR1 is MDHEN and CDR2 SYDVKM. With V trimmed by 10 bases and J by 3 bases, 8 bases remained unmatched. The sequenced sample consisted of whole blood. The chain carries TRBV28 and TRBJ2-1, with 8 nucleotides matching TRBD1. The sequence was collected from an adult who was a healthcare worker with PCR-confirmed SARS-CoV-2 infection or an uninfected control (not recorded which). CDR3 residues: CATSQGQVYNEQFF. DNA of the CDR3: TGTGCCACCTCCCAGGGACAGGTCTACAATGAGCAGTTCTTC.